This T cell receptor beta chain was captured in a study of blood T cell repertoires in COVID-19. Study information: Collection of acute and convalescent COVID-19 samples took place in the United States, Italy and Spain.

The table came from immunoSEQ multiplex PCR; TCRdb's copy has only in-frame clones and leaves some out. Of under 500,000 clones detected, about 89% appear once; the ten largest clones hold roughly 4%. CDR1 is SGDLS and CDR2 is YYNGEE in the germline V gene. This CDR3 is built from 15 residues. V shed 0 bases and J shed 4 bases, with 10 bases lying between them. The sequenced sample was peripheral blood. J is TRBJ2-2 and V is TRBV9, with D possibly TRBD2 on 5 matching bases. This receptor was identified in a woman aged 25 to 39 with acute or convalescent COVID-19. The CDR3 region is CASSVVEGFTGELFF. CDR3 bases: TGTGCCAGCAGCGTAGTTGAGGGATTCACCGGGGAGCTGTTTTTT.